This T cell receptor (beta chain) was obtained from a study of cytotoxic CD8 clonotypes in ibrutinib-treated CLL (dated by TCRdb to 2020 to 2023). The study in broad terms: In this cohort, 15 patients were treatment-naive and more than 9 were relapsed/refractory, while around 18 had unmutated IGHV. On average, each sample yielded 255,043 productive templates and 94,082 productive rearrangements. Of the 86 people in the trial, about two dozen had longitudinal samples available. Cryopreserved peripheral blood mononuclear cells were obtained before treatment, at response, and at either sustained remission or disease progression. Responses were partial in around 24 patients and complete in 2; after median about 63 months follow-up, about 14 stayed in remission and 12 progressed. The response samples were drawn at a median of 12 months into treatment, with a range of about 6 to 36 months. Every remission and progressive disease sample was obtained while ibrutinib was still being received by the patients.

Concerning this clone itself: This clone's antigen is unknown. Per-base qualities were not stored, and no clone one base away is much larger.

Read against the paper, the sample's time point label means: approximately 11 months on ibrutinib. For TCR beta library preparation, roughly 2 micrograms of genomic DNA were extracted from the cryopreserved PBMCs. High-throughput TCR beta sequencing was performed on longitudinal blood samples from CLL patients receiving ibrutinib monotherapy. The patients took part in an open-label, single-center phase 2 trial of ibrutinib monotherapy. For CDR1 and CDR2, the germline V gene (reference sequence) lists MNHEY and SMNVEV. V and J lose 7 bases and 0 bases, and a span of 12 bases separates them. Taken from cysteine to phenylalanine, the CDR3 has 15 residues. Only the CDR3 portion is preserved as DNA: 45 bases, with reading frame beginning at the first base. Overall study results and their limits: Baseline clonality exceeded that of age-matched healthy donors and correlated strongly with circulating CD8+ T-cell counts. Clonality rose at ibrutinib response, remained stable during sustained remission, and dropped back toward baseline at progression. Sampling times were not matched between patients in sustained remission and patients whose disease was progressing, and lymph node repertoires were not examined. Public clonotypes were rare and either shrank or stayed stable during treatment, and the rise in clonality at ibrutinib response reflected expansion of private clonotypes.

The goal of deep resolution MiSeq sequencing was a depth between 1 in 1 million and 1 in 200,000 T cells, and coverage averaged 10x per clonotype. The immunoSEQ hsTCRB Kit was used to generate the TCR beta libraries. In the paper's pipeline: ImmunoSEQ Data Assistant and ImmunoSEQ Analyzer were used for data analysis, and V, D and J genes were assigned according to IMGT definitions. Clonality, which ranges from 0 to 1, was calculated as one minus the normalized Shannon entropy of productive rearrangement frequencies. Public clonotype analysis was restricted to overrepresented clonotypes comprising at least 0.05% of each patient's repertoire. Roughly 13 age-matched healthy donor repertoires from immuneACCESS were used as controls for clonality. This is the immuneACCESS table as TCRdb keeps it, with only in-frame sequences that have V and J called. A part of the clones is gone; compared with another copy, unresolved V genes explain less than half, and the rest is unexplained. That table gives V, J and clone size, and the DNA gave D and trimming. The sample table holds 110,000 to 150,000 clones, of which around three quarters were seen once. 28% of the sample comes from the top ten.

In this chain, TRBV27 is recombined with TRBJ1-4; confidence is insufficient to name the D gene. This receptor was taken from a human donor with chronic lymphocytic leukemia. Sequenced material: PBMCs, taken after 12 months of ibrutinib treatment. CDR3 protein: CASTGVGATNEKLFF. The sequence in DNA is TGTGCCAGCACCGGAGTAGGTGCAACTAATGAAAAACTGTTTTTT.